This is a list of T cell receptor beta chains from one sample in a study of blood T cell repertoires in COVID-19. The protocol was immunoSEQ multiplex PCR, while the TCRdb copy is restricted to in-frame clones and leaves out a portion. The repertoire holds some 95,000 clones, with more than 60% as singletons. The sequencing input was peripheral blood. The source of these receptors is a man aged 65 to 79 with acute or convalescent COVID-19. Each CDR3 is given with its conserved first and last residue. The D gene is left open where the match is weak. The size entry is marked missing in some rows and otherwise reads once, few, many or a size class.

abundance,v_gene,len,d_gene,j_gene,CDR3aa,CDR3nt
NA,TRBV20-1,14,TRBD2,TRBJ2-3,CSASTVAGTDTQYF,TGCAGTGCTAGTACGGTAGCGGGAACAGATACGCAGTATTTT
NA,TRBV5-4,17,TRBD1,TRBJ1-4,CASSLSPTGGGSEKLFF,TGTGCCAGCAGCTTGTCCCCTACAGGGGGTGGTTCTGAAAAACTGTTTTTT
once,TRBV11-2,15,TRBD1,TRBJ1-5,CASSLRTGRNQPQHF,TGTGCCAGCAGCCTTAGGACAGGCCGGAATCAGCCCCAGCATTTT
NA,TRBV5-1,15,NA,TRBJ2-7,CASSLAGGSSYEQYF,TGCGCCAGCAGCTTGGCCGGGGGTTCTTCGTACGAGCAGTACTTC
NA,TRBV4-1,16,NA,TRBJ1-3,CASSQEPLRSGNTIYF,TGCGCCAGCAGCCAAGAACCGCTGCGCTCTGGAAACACCATATATTTT
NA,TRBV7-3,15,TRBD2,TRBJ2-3,CASSPGLAGADTQYF,TGTGCCAGCAGCCCGGGACTAGCGGGAGCAGATACGCAGTATTTT
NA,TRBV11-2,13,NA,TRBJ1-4,CASSFYRNEKLFF,TGTGCCAGCAGCTTCTATCGCAATGAAAAACTGTTTTTT
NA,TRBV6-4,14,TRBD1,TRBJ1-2,CASSDTRGVDGYTF,TGTGCCAGCAGTGACACCAGGGGGGTAGATGGCTACACCTTC
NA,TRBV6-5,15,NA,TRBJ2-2,CASSSRQEFTGELFF,TGTGCCAGCAGTTCCAGACAGGAATTCACCGGGGAGCTGTTTTTT
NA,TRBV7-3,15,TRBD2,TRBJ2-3,CASSISGTETDTQYF,TGTGCCAGCAGCATTAGCGGGACCGAAACAGATACGCAGTATTTT
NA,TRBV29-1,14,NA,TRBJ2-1,CSSRQAASYNEQFF,TGCAGCAGCAGACAGGCGGCCTCCTACAATGAGCAGTTCTTC
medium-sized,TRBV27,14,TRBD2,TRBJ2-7,CASRISGPSYEQYF,TGTGCCAGCAGGATTAGCGGGCCTTCCTACGAGCAGTACTTC
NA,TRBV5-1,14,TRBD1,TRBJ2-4,CASSPGTGFDIQYF,TGCGCCAGCAGCCCCGGGACAGGGTTTGACATTCAGTACTTC
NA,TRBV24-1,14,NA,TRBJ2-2,CATSDRRGAGELFF,TGTGCCACCAGTGACCGGCGGGGAGCCGGGGAGCTGTTTTTT
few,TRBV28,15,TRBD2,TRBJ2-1,CAIGRGGRDYNEQFF,TGTGCCATCGGCCGGGGCGGGAGGGACTACAATGAGCAGTTCTTC
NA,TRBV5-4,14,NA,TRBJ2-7,CASSLAQGGGEQYF,TGTGCCAGCAGCTTGGCACAGGGAGGGGGCGAGCAGTACTTC
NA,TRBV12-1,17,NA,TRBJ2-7,CASSLGIGTGEPYEQYF,TGTGCCAGCAGCTTAGGGATCGGGACAGGGGAACCCTACGAGCAGTACTTC
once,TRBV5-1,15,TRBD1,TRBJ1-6,CASSLFGQGDTPLHF,TGCGCCAGCAGCTTGTTCGGACAGGGAGACACCCCCCTCCACTTT
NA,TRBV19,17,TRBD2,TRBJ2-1,CASSIGWGGSSYNEQFF,TGTGCCAGTAGTATCGGGTGGGGCGGGAGTTCCTACAATGAGCAGTTCTTC
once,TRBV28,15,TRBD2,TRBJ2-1,CASSPVAGGHYEQFF,TGTGCCAGCAGTCCAGTAGCGGGAGGGCATTATGAGCAGTTCTTC
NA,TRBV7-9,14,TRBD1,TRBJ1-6,CASSDRTGDSPLHF,TGTGCCAGCAGCGATCGGACAGGGGATTCACCCCTCCACTTT
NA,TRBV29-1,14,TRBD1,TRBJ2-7,CSAGRTGISYEQYF,TGCAGCGCGGGGCGGACAGGTATCTCCTACGAGCAGTACTTC
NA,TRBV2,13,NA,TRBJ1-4,CAGRRGSGEKLFF,TGTGCCGGGAGGAGGGGTTCGGGTGAAAAACTGTTTTTT
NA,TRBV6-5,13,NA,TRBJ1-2,CASSLTGEVGYTF,TGTGCCAGCAGTCTAACTGGAGAAGTAGGCTACACCTTC
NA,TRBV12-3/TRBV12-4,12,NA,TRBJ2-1,CATESVYNEQFF,TGTGCCACTGAGTCGGTGTACAATGAGCAGTTCTTC
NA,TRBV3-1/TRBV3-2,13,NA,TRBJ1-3,CASSPSTGNTIYF,TGTGCCAGCAGTCCCAGTACTGGAAACACCATATATTTT
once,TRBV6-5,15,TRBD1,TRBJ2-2,CASSYRVTGDRELFF,TGTGCCAGCAGTTACCGAGTGACAGGGGACAGGGAGCTGTTTTTT
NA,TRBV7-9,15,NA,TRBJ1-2,CASRDSSEGRYGYTF,TGTGCCAGCAGGGACAGTTCTGAGGGTCGGTATGGCTACACCTTC
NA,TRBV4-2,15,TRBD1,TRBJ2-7,CASSQDGTGGYEQYF,TGTGCCAGCAGCCAAGATGGGACAGGGGGCTACGAGCAGTACTTC
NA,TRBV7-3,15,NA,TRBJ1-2,CASSLTDSPAGGYTF,TGTGCCAGCAGCTTAACGGACAGCCCAGCGGGGGGCTACACCTTC
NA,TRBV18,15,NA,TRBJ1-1,CASSPQIGANTEAFF,TGTGCCAGCTCACCACAAATTGGAGCGAACACTGAAGCTTTCTTT
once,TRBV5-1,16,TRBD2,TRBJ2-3,CASSLGVAGEGDTQYF,TGCGCCAGCAGCTTGGGGGTAGCGGGAGAGGGAGATACGCAGTATTTT
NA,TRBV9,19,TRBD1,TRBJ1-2,CASSVGFRVRGREDYGYTF,TGTGCCAGCAGCGTAGGCTTTCGGGTCAGGGGGCGTGAGGACTATGGCTACACCTTC
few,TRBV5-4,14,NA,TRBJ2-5,CASSLRTIQETQYF,TGTGCCAGCAGCCTCCGGACTATTCAAGAGACCCAGTACTTC
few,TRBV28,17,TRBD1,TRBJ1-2,CASSSHDRGRWGYGYTF,TGTGCCAGCAGTTCCCATGACAGGGGGCGGTGGGGCTATGGCTACACCTTC
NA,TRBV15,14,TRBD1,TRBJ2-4,CATSKGQDFHIQYF,TGTGCCACCAGCAAAGGACAGGATTTTCACATTCAGTACTTC
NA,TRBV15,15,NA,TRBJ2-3,CATSRDLGDTDTQYF,TGTGCCACCAGCAGAGATTTAGGGGATACAGATACGCAGTATTTT
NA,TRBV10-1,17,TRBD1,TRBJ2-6,CASWTGTGFYGANVLTF,TGCGCCAGTTGGACCGGGACAGGTTTCTACGGGGCCAACGTCCTGACTTTC
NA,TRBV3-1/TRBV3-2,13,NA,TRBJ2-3,CASSQDRGDTQYF,TGTGCCAGCAGCCAAGATAGGGGAGATACGCAGTATTTT
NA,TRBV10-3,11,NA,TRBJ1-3,CAISEIDTIYF,TGTGCCATCAGTGAGATAGACACCATATATTTT
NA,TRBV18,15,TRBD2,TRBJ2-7,CASSPTAGLMNEQYF,TGTGCCAGCTCACCCACAGCGGGATTAATGAACGAGCAGTACTTC
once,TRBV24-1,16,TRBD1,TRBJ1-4,CATSDSTTGPNEKLFF,TGTGCCACCAGTGATTCCACGACAGGGCCTAATGAAAAACTGTTTTTT
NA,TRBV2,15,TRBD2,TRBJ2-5,CASKLAGGPEKTQYF,TGTGCCAGCAAACTAGCGGGAGGGCCTGAAAAGACCCAGTACTTC
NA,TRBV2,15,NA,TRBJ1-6,CASSETDSYNSPLHF,TGTGCCAGCAGTGAAACGGACAGCTATAATTCACCCCTCCACTTT
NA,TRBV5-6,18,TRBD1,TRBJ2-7,CASSPGWGQGSKSYEQYF,TGTGCCAGCAGCCCGGGGTGGGGACAGGGCTCGAAGAGCTACGAGCAGTACTTC
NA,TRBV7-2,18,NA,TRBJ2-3,CASSLSASADLSTDTQYF,TGTGCCAGCAGCTTATCAGCGTCAGCGGACCTGAGCACAGATACGCAGTATTTT
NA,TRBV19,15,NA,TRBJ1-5,CASIPGHGNNQPQHF,TGTGCCAGTATCCCGGGACATGGCAACAATCAGCCCCAGCATTTT
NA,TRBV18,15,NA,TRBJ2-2,CASPPSGLNTGELFF,TGTGCCAGCCCCCCGAGCGGGCTGAACACCGGGGAGCTGTTTTTT